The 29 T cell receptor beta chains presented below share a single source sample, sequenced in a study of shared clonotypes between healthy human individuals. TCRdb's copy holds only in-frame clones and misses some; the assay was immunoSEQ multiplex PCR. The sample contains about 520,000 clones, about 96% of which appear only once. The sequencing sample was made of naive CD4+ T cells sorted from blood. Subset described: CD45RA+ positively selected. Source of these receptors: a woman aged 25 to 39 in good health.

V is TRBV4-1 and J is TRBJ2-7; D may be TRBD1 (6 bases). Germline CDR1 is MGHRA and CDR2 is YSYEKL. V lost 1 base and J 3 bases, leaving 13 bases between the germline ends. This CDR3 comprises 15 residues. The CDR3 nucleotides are TGCGCCAGCAGCCAAGCACAGGGTTGGAACTACGAGCAGTACTTC. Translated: CASSQAQGWNYEQYF.

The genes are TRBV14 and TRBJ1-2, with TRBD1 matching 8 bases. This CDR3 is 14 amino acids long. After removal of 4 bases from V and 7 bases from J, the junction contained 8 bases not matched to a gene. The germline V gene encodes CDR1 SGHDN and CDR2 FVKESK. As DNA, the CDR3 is TGTGCCAGCAGCCCAGGACAGGGATTATCTGGCTACACCTTC. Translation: CASSPGQGLSGYTF.

DNA for the CDR3: TGTGCCAGCAGCCCCGGCTTTCGGGGACAGGGCTACGAGCAGTACTTC. This encodes CASSPGFRGQGYEQYF. The chain employs TRBV11-2 and TRBJ2-7; 9 nucleotides align to TRBD1. This CDR3 spans 16 amino acids. The germline V gene encodes CDR1 SGHAT and CDR2 FQNNGV. Losses at the gene ends were 5 bases for V and 3 bases for J; bases not matched to a gene: 11.

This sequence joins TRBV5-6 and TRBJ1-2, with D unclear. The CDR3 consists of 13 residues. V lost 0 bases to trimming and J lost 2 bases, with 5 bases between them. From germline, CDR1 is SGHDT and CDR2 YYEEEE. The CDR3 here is CASSLASNYGYTF. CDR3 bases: TGTGCCAGCAGCTTGGCCAGCAACTATGGCTACACCTTC.

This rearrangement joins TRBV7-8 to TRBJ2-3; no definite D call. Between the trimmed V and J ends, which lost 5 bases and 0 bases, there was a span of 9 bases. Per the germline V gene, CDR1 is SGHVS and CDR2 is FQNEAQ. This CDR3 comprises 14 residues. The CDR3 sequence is CASSQGASTDTQYF. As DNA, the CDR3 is TGTGCCAGCAGCCAAGGTGCTAGCACAGATACGCAGTATTTT.

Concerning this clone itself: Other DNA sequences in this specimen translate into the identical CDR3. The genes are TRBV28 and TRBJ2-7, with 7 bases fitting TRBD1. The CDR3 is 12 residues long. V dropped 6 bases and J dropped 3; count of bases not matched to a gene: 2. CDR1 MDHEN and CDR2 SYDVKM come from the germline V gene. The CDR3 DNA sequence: TGTGCCAGCAGGACAGGGAACTACGAGCAGTACTTC. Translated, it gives CASRTGNYEQYF.

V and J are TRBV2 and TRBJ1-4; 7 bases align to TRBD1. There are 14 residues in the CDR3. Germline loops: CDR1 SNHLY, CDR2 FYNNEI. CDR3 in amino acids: CATAGTARGGELFF. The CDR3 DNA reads TGTGCGACCGCTGGGACAGCCCGTGGGGGGGAACTGTTTTTT.

As DNA, the CDR3 is TGTGCCAGCAGCGTAGCCGGGGAGAGCAATCAGCCCCAGCATTTT. This codes for CASSVAGESNQPQHF. The chain couples TRBV9 to TRBJ1-5, with unresolved D. Trimming pared 0 bases from V and 1 base from J, leaving 8 bases between. The CDR3 is 15 residues long. In germline, CDR1 is SGDLS, CDR2 YYNGEE.

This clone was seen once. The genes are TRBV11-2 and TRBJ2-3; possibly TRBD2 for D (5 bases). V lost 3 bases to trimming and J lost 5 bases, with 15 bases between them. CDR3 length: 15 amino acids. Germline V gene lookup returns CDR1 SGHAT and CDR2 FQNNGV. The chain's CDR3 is CASSLGRGREDTQYF. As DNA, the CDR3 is TGTGCCAGCAGCTTGGGCCGGGGAAGGGAAGATACGCAGTATTTT.

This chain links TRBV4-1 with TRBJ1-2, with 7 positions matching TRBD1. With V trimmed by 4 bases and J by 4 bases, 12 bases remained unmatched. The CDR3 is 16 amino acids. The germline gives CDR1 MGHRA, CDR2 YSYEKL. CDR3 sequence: CASSLTGTETLYGYTF. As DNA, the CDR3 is TGCGCCAGCAGCCTCACCGGGACAGAGACGCTCTATGGCTACACCTTC.

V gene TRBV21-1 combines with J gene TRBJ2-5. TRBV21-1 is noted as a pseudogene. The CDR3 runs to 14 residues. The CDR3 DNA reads TGTGCCAGCAGCAAAGCGGGGGATCAAGAGACCCAGTACTTC. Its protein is CASSKAGDQETQYF.

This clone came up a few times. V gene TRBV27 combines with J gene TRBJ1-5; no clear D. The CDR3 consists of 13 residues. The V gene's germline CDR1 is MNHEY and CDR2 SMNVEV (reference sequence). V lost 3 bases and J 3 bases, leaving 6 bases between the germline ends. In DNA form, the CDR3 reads TGTGCCAGCAGTTTTTCACACAATCAGCCCCAGCATTTT. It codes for CASSFSHNQPQHF.

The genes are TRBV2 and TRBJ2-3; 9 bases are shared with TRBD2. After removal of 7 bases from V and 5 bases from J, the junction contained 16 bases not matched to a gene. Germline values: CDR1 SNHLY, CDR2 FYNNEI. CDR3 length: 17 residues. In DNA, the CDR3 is TGTGCCAGCATCGAAGAGGCCTCAGCGGGAGGAGGAGATACGCAGTATTTT. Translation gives CASIEEASAGGGDTQYF. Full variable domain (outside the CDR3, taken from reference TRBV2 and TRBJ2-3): EPEVTQTPSHQVTQMGQEVILRCVPISNHLYFYWYRQILGQKVEFLVSFYNNEISEKSEIFDDQFSVERPDGSNFTLKIRSTKLEDSAMYFCASIEEASAGGGDTQYFGPGTRLTVL.

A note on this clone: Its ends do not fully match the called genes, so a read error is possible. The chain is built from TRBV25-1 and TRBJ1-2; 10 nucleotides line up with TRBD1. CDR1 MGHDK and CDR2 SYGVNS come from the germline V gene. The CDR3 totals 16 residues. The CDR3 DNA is TGTGCCAGCAGCGAATATGGCCGACAGGGGGCACTTGGCTACACCTTC. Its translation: CASSEYGRQGALGYTF.

CDR3 region: CASTKSQGVNTEAFF. CDR3 DNA sequence: TGCGCCAGCACCAAAAGTCAAGGAGTAAACACTGAAGCTTTCTTT. The chain has TRBV4-1 and TRBJ1-1; the D is unclear. In germline, CDR1 is MGHRA, CDR2 YSYEKL. Between the trimmed V and J ends, which lost 7 bases and 2 bases, there was a span of 17 bases. The CDR3 consists of 15 residues.

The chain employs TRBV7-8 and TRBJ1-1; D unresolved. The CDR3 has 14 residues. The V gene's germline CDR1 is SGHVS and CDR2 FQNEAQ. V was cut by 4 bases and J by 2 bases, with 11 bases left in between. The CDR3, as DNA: TGTGCCAGCAGCTCGAGGGCAAGTAACACTGAAGCTTTCTTT. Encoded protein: CASSSRASNTEAFF.

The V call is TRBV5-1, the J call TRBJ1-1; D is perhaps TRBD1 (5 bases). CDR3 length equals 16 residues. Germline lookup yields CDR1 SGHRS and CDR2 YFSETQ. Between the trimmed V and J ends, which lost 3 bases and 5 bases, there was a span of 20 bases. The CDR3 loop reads CASSSQRGDLRTEAFF. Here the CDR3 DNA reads TGCGCCAGCAGCTCCCAAAGGGGCGATTTAAGAACTGAAGCTTTCTTT.

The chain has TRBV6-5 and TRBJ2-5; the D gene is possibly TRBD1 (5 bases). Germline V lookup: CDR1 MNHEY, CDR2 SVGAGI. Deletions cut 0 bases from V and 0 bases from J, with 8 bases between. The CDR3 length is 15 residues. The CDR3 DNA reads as TGTGCCAGCAGTTACTCCGACAGCTACCAAGAGACCCAGTACTTC. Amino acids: CASSYSDSYQETQYF.

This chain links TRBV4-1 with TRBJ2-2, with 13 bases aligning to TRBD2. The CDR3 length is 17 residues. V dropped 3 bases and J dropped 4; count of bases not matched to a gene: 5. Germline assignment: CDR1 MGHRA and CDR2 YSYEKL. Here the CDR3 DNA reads TGCGCCAGCAGCCAGAGACTAGCGGGAGGTGTCACCGGGGAGCTGTTTTTT. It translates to CASSQRLAGGVTGELFF.

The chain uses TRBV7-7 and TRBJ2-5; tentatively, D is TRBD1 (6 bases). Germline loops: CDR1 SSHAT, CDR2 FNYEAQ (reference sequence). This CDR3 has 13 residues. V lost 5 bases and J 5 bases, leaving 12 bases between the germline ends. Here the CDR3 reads CASSIQGRETQYF. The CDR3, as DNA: TGTGCCAGCAGCATCCAGGGGCGCGAGACCCAGTACTTC.

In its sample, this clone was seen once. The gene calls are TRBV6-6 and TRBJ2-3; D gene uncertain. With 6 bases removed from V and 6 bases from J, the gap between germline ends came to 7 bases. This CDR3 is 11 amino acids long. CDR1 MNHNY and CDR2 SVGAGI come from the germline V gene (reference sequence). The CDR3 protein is CASRVSDTQYF. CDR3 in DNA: TGTGCCAGCAGGGTGAGCGATACGCAGTATTTT.

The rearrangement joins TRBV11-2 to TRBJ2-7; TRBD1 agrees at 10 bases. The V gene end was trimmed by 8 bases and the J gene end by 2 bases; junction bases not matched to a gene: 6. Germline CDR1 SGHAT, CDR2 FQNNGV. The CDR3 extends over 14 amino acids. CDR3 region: CASGRGTGAYEQYF. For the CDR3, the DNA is TGTGCCAGCGGCCGTGGGACAGGGGCCTACGAGCAGTACTTC.

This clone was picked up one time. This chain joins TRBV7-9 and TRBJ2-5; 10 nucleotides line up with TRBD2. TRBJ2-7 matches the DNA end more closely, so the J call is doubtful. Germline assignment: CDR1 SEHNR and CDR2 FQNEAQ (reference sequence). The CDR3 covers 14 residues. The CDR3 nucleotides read TGTGCCAGCAGCTCGGGACTAGCGCACCACGAGCAGTACTTC. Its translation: CASSSGLAHHEQYF.

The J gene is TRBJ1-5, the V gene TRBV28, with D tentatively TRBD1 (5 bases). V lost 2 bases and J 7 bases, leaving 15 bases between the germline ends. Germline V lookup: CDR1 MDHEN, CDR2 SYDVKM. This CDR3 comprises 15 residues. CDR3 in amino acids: CASSLGQGVGQPQHF. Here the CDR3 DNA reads TGTGCCAGCAGTTTAGGCCAGGGAGTAGGACAGCCCCAGCATTTT.

Here the CDR3 reads CASSILQDSYEQYF. Written as DNA, the CDR3 is TGCGCCAGCAGCATCCTACAGGACTCCTACGAGCAGTACTTC. The rearrangement uses TRBV5-1 and TRBJ2-7; perhaps TRBD1 as D (5 bases). The ends were cut back, 4 bases at V and 0 bases at J, with 11 bases in the middle. Germline lookup yields CDR1 SGHRS and CDR2 YFSETQ. The CDR3 consists of 14 residues.

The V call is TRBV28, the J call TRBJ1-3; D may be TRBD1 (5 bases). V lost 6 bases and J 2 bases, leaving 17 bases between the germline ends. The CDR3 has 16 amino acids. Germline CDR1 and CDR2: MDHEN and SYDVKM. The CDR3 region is CASSYSVGVTGNTIYF. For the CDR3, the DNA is TGTGCCAGCAGCTACTCTGTGGGGGTAACTGGAAACACCATATATTTT.

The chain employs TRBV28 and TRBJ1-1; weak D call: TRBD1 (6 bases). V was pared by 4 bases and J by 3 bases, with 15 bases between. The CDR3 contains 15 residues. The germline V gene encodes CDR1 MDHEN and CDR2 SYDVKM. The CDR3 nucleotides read TGTGCCAGCAGTTCTCCATCTCCAGGGGACACTGAAGCTTTCTTT. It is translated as CASSSPSPGDTEAFF.

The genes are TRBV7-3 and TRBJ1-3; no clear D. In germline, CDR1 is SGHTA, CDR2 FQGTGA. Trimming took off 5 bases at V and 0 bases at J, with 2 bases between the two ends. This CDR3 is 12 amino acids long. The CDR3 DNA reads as TGTGCCAGCAGCCCCTCTGGAAACACCATATATTTT. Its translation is CASSPSGNTIYF.

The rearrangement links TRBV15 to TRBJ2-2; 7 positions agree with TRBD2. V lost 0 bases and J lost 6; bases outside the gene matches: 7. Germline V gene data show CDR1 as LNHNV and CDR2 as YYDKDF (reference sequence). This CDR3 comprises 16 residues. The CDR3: CATSRDTGGLAGELFF. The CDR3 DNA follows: TGTGCCACCAGCAGAGATACGGGAGGTTTGGCCGGGGAGCTGTTTTTT.